Below are 20 T cell receptor beta chains sequenced from a single sample in a study of control samples from healthy donors and cancer patients. The method was immunoSEQ multiplex PCR; TCRdb's version includes in-frame clones alone and lacks a portion of them. The table shows just over 90,000 clones, with 70% to 90% occurring only once. What was sequenced was blood. All receptors derive from a woman between 50 and 59 years old in good health.

V gene TRBV18 combines with J gene TRBJ2-1; tentatively, D is TRBD1 (5 bases). The ends were cut back, 3 bases at V and 8 bases at J, with 11 bases in the middle. CDR1 KGHSH and CDR2 LQKENI come from the germline V gene. This CDR3 has 13 amino acids. The CDR3 DNA sequence: TGTGCCAGCTCACCGGACAAGCGTCATGAGCAGTTCTTC. Amino acid sequence: CASSPDKRHEQFF.

This sequence joins TRBV28 and TRBJ1-2, with a weak D call TRBD1 (5 bases). V lost 3 bases and J lost 6, with 14 bases in between. The CDR3 consists of 14 residues. Germline CDR1 reads MDHEN; CDR2 reads SYDVKM. This CDR3 is CASSFLPPGNGYTF. CDR3 DNA sequence: TGTGCCAGCAGTTTCCTCCCCCCAGGGAATGGCTACACCTTC.

The chain has TRBV2 and TRBJ2-3, with 8 bases aligning to TRBD2. The germline gives CDR1 SNHLY, CDR2 FYNNEI. Unmatched junction bases numbered 17, after V lost 0 bases and J lost 3 bases. The CDR3 is made up of 20 amino acids. In nucleotides, the CDR3 is TGTGCCAGCAGTGAAGCCAACTGGATCGGGGGGGGGACCCTAACAGATACGCAGTATTTT. The encoded protein is CASSEANWIGGGTLTDTQYF.

In this sample, this clone turned up a few times. The V call is TRBV19, the J call TRBJ1-5; 7 bases agree with TRBD1. This CDR3 has 15 residues. Germline values: CDR1 LNHDA, CDR2 SQIVND (reference sequence). CDR3 region: CATASGTADNQPQHF. As DNA, the CDR3 is TGTGCTACGGCATCCGGGACAGCTGATAATCAGCCCCAGCATTTT.

V and J are TRBV19 and TRBJ2-7; the match to TRBD1 covers 9 bases. Germline V CDR1 and CDR2: LNHDA, SQIVND (reference sequence). The CDR3 is 15 amino acids. V shed 5 bases and J 3 bases; nucleotides not matched to a gene: 8. The CDR3 reads CASSAPGQGHYEQYF. DNA for the CDR3: TGTGCCAGTAGTGCTCCAGGACAGGGGCACTACGAGCAGTACTTC.

The chain is built from TRBV18 and TRBJ1-6; 8 bases fit TRBD1. CDR3 length: 15 residues. Germline V lookup: CDR1 KGHSH, CDR2 LQKENI. Trimming took 4 bases from V and 10 from J; bases not matched to a gene: 9. The CDR3 here is CASSLATGEVSPLHF. The CDR3 region has the DNA TGTGCCAGCTCACTAGCGACAGGGGAGGTGTCACCCCTCCACTTT.

The gene calls are TRBV2 and TRBJ1-5; no reliable D call. Germline-derived CDR1 and CDR2 are SNHLY and FYNNEI. This CDR3 comprises 13 residues. Trimming left V 6 bases short and J 0 bases short, with 6 bases between. In DNA, the CDR3 is TGTGCCAGCAGATCTCTTAGCAATCAGCCCCAGCATTTT. This gives the protein CASRSLSNQPQHF.

CDR3: CASSSYGHTEAFF. The CDR3 nucleotides read TGTGCCAGCAGCTCTTACGGTCACACTGAAGCTTTCTTT. The V and J genes are TRBV7-9 and TRBJ1-1; no reliable D call. The CDR3 spans 13 residues. Per the germline V gene, CDR1 is SEHNR and CDR2 is FQNEAQ (reference sequence). Trimming removed 4 bases at V and 3 bases at J, with 9 bases between. Variable domain in full (rest from reference TRBV7-9 and TRBJ1-1): DTGVSQNPRHKITKRGQNVTFRCDPISEHNRLYWYRQTLGQGPEFLTYFQNEAQLEKSRLLSDRFSAERPKGSFSTLEIQRTEQGDSAMYLCASSSYGHTEAFFGQGTRLTVV.

The chain is built from TRBV7-2 and TRBJ1-1, with TRBD1 as a possible D gene (6 bases). Germline assignment: CDR1 SGHTA and CDR2 FQGNSA. V lost 6 bases, J lost 5 bases, and 13 bases lay in between. The CDR3 has 13 residues. The CDR3: CASSSTGWTEAFF. The CDR3 DNA is TGTGCCAGCAGTAGCACAGGGTGGACTGAAGCTTTCTTT. Supplemented by reference TRBV7-2 and TRBJ1-1, the full variable domain reads GAGVSQSPSNKVTEKGKDVELRCDPISGHTALYWYRQSLGQGLEFLIYFQGNSAPDKSGLPSDRFSAERTGGSVSTLTIQRTQQEDSAVYLCASSSTGWTEAFFGQGTRLTVV.

For this clone: An end of the junction differs from the germline gene, which may be a read error. The chain combines TRBV14 with TRBJ2-7, with TRBD2 identical over 7 bases. The CDR3 sequence is 14 residues long. CDR1 SGHDN and CDR2 FVKESK come from the germline V gene. This CDR3 reads CASSPHAGVGEQHF. The CDR3 DNA sequence: TGTGCCAGCAGCCCGCATGCGGGAGTGGGGGAGCAGCACTTC.

A single count supports this clone. The chain employs TRBV24-1 and TRBJ1-5; the D gene is possibly TRBD1 (5 bases). Germline lookup yields CDR1 KGHDR and CDR2 SFDVKD. V was trimmed by 6 bases and J by 9 bases, leaving 11 bases between them. The CDR3 is 12 amino acids. CDR3 in DNA: TGTGCCACCAGTACCCTCGGGGGGCCCCAGCATTTT. Translation gives CATSTLGGPQHF.

V gene TRBV7-8 combines with J gene TRBJ2-1; a possible D gene is TRBD2 (6 bases). The CDR3 sequence is 14 residues long. Germline V CDR1 and CDR2: SGHVS, FQNEAQ. V lost 7 bases and J lost 4, with 14 bases in between. CDR3 DNA sequence: TGTGCCAGCACTCAGACCGGGACTTACAATGAGCAGTTCTTC. Amino acid sequence: CASTQTGTYNEQFF.

CDR3: CASSGTGLSRETQYF. In nucleotides, the CDR3 is TGTGCCAGCAGCGGGACAGGGTTGTCCCGCGAGACCCAGTACTTC. The rearrangement links TRBV5-8 to TRBJ2-5, with 9 bases identical to TRBD1. The CDR3 is 15 amino acids. Germline V gives CDR1 SGHTS, CDR2 YDEGEE. V was pared by 4 bases and J by 5 bases, with 9 bases of the junction left unmatched. Based on the CDR3 plus reference TRBV5-8 and TRBJ2-5, the full variable domain is EAGVTQSPTHLIKTRGQQATLRCSPISGHTSVYWYQQALGLGLQFLLWYDEGEERNRGNFPPRFSGRQFPNYSSELNVNALELEDSALYLCASSGTGLSRETQYFGPGTRLLVL.

The chain carries TRBV7-2 and TRBJ2-1, with 11 bases that match TRBD2. V was clipped by 4 bases and J by 8 bases; unmatched bases: 7. There are 15 residues in the CDR3. CDR1 is SGHTA and CDR2 is FQGNSA in the germline V gene. CDR3 DNA sequence: TGTGCCAGCAGCTACCAATCGGGACTAGCGGATGAGCAGTTCTTC. Its translation is CASSYQSGLADEQFF.

The CDR3 DNA is TGTGCCAGCAGCATAAACGGGGGAGGGAATTCACCCCTCCACTTT. It yields the protein CASSINGGGNSPLHF. The chain has TRBV7-3 and TRBJ1-6, with D perhaps TRBD1 (5 bases). In germline, CDR1 is SGHTA, CDR2 FQGTGA. Trimming cost V 5 bases and J 7 bases, with 15 bases left between them. The CDR3 spans 15 residues.

The rearrangement links TRBV6-6 to TRBJ1-2, with D perhaps matching TRBD1 (5 bases). The V and J ends lost 6 bases and 5 bases respectively, with 13 bases between them. Germline CDR1 is MNHNY and CDR2 is SVGAGI (reference sequence). The CDR3 is made up of 13 amino acids. CDR3 DNA sequence: TGTGCCAGCAGCCCCGGGACCGGTTATGGCTACACCTTC. It specifies CASSPGTGYGYTF.

The chain recombines TRBV28 with TRBJ1-5, with 7 bases aligning to TRBD1. In germline, CDR1 is MDHEN, CDR2 SYDVKM. CDR3 size: 17 residues. V gave up 5 bases and J gave up 0 bases; unmatched junction bases: 10. Here the CDR3 reads CASSPATGTYSNQPQHF. In DNA form, the CDR3 reads TGTGCCAGCAGTCCCGCGACAGGGACGTATAGCAATCAGCCCCAGCATTTT.

The chain uses TRBV29-1 and TRBJ1-4, with TRBD1 matching over 9 bases. Unmatched junction bases numbered 7, after V lost 6 bases and J lost 14 bases. The CDR3 sequence is 11 residues long. The germline gives CDR1 SQVTM, CDR2 ANQGSEA. The CDR3: CSVRDRERLFF. In DNA form, the CDR3 reads TGCAGCGTCCGGGACAGGGAAAGGCTGTTTTTT. The whole variable domain, filled in from reference TRBV29-1 and TRBJ1-4, reads SAVISQKPSRDICQRGTSLTIQCQVDSQVTMMFWYRQQPGQSLTLIATANQGSEATYESGFVIDKFPISRPNLTFSTLTVSNMSPEDSSIYLCSVRDRERLFFGSGTQLSVL.

This chain connects TRBV6-2 or TRBV6-3 to TRBJ1-5, with D maybe TRBD1 (6 bases). CDR3 length: 16 residues. CDR1 and CDR2 from the germline V gene are MNHEY and SVGEGT. The ends were cut back, 2 bases at V and 5 bases at J, with 16 bases in the middle. The CDR3 protein is CASSYRGGRVDQPQHF. The CDR3 nucleotides read TGTGCCAGCAGTTACAGGGGGGGGAGAGTGGATCAGCCCCAGCATTTT.

The rearrangement links TRBV18 to TRBJ1-2; 8 nucleotides match TRBD1. There are 14 residues in the CDR3. The V gene's germline CDR1 is KGHSH and CDR2 LQKENI. J lost 8 bases, V lost 1 base, and 6 bases had no gene match. CDR3 amino acids: CASSPLDRAKGYTF. The CDR3 DNA follows: TGTGCCAGCTCACCACTGGACAGGGCCAAAGGCTACACCTTC.